Listed here is a single T cell receptor beta chain. What it binds is unknown. The germline V gene has CDR1 LGHDT and CDR2 YNNKEL (reference sequence). There are 17 residues in the CDR3. V dropped 2 bases and J dropped 8; count of bases not matched to a gene: 10. CD4+ T cells specific for antigen were expanded with viral peptide pools by the ViraFEST assay before sequencing. A 10-day culture period preceded the isolation of CD4+ T cells. The study found no prior SARS-CoV-2 infection in the vaccine recipients, who tested negative for nucleocapsid antibodies. This entry belongs to a study of vaccination effects on CD4 cells after COVID-19. TCRdb's table, derived via immunoSEQ multiplex PCR, lists solely in-frame clones and lacks some. This table holds 65,000 or so clones, 65% to 85% found once.

The sequence was collected from a human donor who received a COVID-19 vaccine. Material: CD4+ T cells from PBMCs cultured with HCoV-NL63 spike peptides, obtained before COVID-19 vaccination. This rearrangement joins TRBV3-1 (or the pseudogene TRBV3-2) to TRBJ2-1; 12 nucleotides agree with TRBD2. The CDR3 nucleotides are TGTGCCAGCAGCCAAACCGGACTAGCGGGGTTTGCGGATGAGCAGTTCTTC. Amino acids: CASSQTGLAGFADEQFF.